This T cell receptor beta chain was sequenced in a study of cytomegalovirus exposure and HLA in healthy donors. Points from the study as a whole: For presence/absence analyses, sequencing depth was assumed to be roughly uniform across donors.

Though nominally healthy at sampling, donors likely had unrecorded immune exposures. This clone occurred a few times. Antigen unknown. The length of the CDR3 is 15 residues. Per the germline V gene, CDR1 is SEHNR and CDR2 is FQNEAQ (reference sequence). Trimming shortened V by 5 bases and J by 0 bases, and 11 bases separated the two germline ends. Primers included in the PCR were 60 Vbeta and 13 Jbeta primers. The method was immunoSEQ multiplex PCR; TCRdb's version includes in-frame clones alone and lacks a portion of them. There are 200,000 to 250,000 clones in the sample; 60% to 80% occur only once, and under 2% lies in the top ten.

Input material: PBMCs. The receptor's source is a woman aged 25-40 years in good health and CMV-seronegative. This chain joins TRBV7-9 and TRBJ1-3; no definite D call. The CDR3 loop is CASSPREASGNTIYF. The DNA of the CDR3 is TGTGCCAGCAGCCCGCGGGAGGCCTCTGGAAACACCATATATTTT.